Shown below are 15 T cell receptor beta chains from a single sample sequenced in a study of blood T cell repertoires in COVID-19. This table comes from immunoSEQ multiplex PCR, and its TCRdb copy is limited to in-frame clones, with some not included. The sample includes about 94,000 clones, about 80% seen only once; the top ten take about 20%. Source material: peripheral blood. The receptor set was obtained from a human donor in a cohort sampled during active COVID-19.

The chain uses TRBV5-8 and TRBJ2-1, with a possible D match to TRBD1 (6 bases). The CDR3 has 15 amino acids. V gave up 3 bases and J gave up 5 bases, with 15 bases separating them. The germline V gene encodes CDR1 SGHTS and CDR2 YDEGEE. The CDR3 spells CASSSLGTTNNEQFF. The CDR3 DNA follows: TGTGCCAGCAGCTCCCTCGGGACAACCAACAATGAGCAGTTCTTC.

The chain employs TRBV14 and TRBJ2-7, with D possibly TRBD2 on 7 matching bases. There are 17 residues in the CDR3. The germline V gene encodes CDR1 SGHDN and CDR2 FVKESK. V was pared by 1 base and J by 3 bases, with 19 bases between. The CDR3 protein is CASSQGPRGARSYEQYF. The CDR3 DNA reads TGTGCCAGCAGCCAAGGGCCCCGGGGGGCGCGGAGCTACGAGCAGTACTTC. The full variable domain, with the rest looked up from reference TRBV14 and TRBJ2-7, is EAGVTQFPSHSVIEKGQTVTLRCDPISGHDNLYWYRRVMGKEIKFLLHFVKESKQDESGMPNNRFLAERTGGTYSTLKVQPAELEDSGVYFCASSQGPRGARSYEQYFGPGTRLTVT.

The chain employs TRBV3-1 (or the pseudogene TRBV3-2) and TRBJ1-2; 8 bases are a match to TRBD1. Trimming cost V 0 bases and J 5 bases; bases outside gene matches: 8. CDR3 length equals 16 residues. Germline V gene sequence: CDR1 LGHDT, CDR2 YNNKEL (reference sequence). The CDR3 DNA sequence: TGTGCCAGCAGCCAAGATTGGGGGGGACAGGAGTATGGCTACACCTTC. It specifies CASSQDWGGQEYGYTF.

This clone was seen a single time. This sequence joins TRBV30 and TRBJ2-7; possibly TRBD2 for D (6 bases). Trimming took off 5 bases at V and 3 bases at J, with 8 bases between the two ends. Germline assignment: CDR1 GTSNPN and CDR2 SVGIG (reference sequence). The CDR3 contains 11 residues. In DNA form, the CDR3 reads TGTGCCTGGGACGGGGGCTACGAGCAGTACTTC. This encodes CAWDGGYEQYF.

CDR3 bases: TGTGCCAGCTCACCGGGGACTAGCGTTTTGTACGAGCAGTACTTC. This sequence encodes CASSPGTSVLYEQYF. The chain joins TRBV18 to TRBJ2-7, with 10 bases matching TRBD2. The CDR3 sequence is 15 residues long. CDR1 KGHSH and CDR2 LQKENI come from the germline V gene. Trimming cost V 3 bases and J 4 bases; bases outside gene matches: 6.

The chain is built from TRBV5-1 and TRBJ2-7; 7 bases match TRBD2. CDR3 size: 14 residues. With 3 bases clipped from V and 2 bases from J, the junction kept 5 bases outside the gene matches. Germline lookup yields CDR1 SGHRS and CDR2 YFSETQ. CDR3 bases: TGCGCCAGCAGCTGGTCCCGGGGGGCCTACGAGCAGTACTTC. Translation gives CASSWSRGAYEQYF.

The V and J genes are TRBV5-4 and TRBJ1-1; the D gene is possibly TRBD1 (5 bases). The CDR3 is made up of 14 amino acids. Germline assignment: CDR1 SGHNT and CDR2 YYREEE (reference sequence). Trimming removed 4 bases at V and 4 bases at J, with 14 bases between. The CDR3 DNA reads TGTGCCAGCAGCCCCCAGGGTCCTAGCACTGAAGCTTTCTTT. Residues: CASSPQGPSTEAFF. Complete variable domain (other parts from reference TRBV5-4 and TRBJ1-1): ETGVTQSPTHLIKTRGQQVTLRCSSQSGHNTVSWYQQALGQGPQFIFQYYREEENGRGNFPPRFSGLQFPNYSSELNVNALELDDSALYLCASSPQGPSTEAFFGQGTRLTVV.

This chain connects TRBV29-1 to TRBJ2-7; D is unresolved. The CDR3 consists of 14 residues. Germline assignment: CDR1 SQVTM and CDR2 ANQGSEA. Between the trimmed V and J ends, which lost 4 bases and 4 bases, there was a span of 17 bases. CDR3 sequence: CSVVASTNSYEQYF. Written as DNA, the CDR3 is TGCAGCGTTGTCGCGAGCACCAATTCTTACGAGCAGTACTTC.

The rearrangement links TRBV24-1 to TRBJ2-7; D gene ambiguous. The CDR3 has 13 residues. V dropped 3 bases and J dropped 3 bases, with 8 bases sitting between them. Per the germline V gene, CDR1 is KGHDR and CDR2 is SFDVKD. CDR3 sequence (DNA): TGTGCCACCAGTGATAGCACTTACTACGAGCAGTACTTC. As protein: CATSDSTYYEQYF.

This chain connects TRBV7-9 to TRBJ2-7; 10 bases are shared with TRBD1. Germline V lookup: CDR1 SEHNR, CDR2 FQNEAQ (reference sequence). The CDR3 spans 15 residues. J lost 0 bases, V lost 7 bases, and 6 bases had no gene match. The CDR3 reads CASTSDRGSSYEQYF. Here the CDR3 DNA reads TGTGCCAGCACCTCGGACAGGGGGTCCTCCTACGAGCAGTACTTC.

This chain joins TRBV12-3 or TRBV12-4 and TRBJ1-1; D is unclear. This CDR3 has 13 amino acids. V dropped 4 bases and J dropped 0 bases, with 6 bases sitting between them. Here the CDR3 DNA reads TGTGCCAGCAGTTCGCAGTTGAACACTGAAGCTTTCTTT. It translates to CASSSQLNTEAFF.

The rearrangement uses TRBV13 and TRBJ2-5, with a tentative D call TRBD1 (5 bases). Trimming pared 6 bases from V and 5 bases from J, leaving 25 bases between. Germline CDR1 reads PRHDT; CDR2 reads FYEKMQ (reference sequence). The CDR3 loop spans 17 amino acids. The CDR3 DNA sequence: TGTGCCAGCAGTCCCCCCCCCGACAGTACAAGGTGGGAGACCCAGTACTTC. It yields the protein CASSPPPDSTRWETQYF.

The rearrangement links TRBV18 to TRBJ2-7; D may be TRBD1 (5 bases). V was pared by 6 bases and J by 1 base, with 13 bases between. Germline V gives CDR1 KGHSH, CDR2 LQKENI. The CDR3 contains 14 residues. The CDR3 DNA is TGTGCCAGCTCGCCTCAGGGCGGTTCCTACGAGCAGTACTTC. It is translated as CASSPQGGSYEQYF. Full variable domain (missing parts from reference TRBV18 and TRBJ2-7): NAGVMQNPRHLVRRRGQEARLRCSPMKGHSHVYWYRQLPEEGLKFMVYLQKENIIDESGMPKERFSAEFPKEGPSILRIQQVVRGDSAAYFCASSPQGGSYEQYFGPGTRLTVT.

V and J are TRBV19 and TRBJ2-7; 7 bases line up with TRBD1. Trimming at V came to 5 bases and at J to 6 bases, leaving 10 bases not matched to a gene. Per the germline V gene, CDR1 is LNHDA and CDR2 is SQIVND (reference sequence). CDR3 length: 14 residues. Here the CDR3 reads CASSVQGEWREQYF. The CDR3 DNA follows: TGTGCCAGTAGTGTTCAGGGGGAGTGGCGCGAGCAGTACTTC.

This sequence joins TRBV3-1 (or the pseudogene TRBV3-2) and TRBJ2-7; 10 bases align to TRBD2. The CDR3 consists of 16 residues. J gave up 2 bases and V 0 bases, and 4 bases lay outside the gene matches. Looked up from germline, CDR1 is LGHDT and CDR2 is YNNKEL (reference sequence). The CDR3 DNA is TGTGCCAGCAGCCAAGAGCGACTAGCGGGTACCTACGAGCAGTACTTC. Translation gives CASSQERLAGTYEQYF.